This T cell receptor beta chain was recorded in a study of CXCR3-negative and CXCR3-positive naive CD8 T cells. Study-wide context: The dataset comprises some 130 million TRB reads in total, with about 1.5 +/- 0.3 million reads per library.

Whole-study results and caveats: Fresh PBMCs served for most assays, and CXCR3 expression fell partially after cryopreservation. The TRBV-TRBJ usage of naive CXCR3-negative and CXCR3-positive cells was similar, but that of memory cells differed. Both naive subsets had comparably high diversity; memory CD8+ cells much lower.

Points on this clonotype: Its antigen is not known.

UMI-tagged TRB cDNA libraries were built via 5' RACE. TCRdb re-called the 5' RACE reads and shows each CDR3 protein once, DNA omitted. The listing contains around 50,000 distinct CDR3 sequences. The CDR3 covers 14 residues. Germline assignment: CDR1 DFQATT and CDR2 SNEGSKA (reference sequence). The sequence was collected from a human donor in good health. Some clones in this sample may be carry-over from other donors' samples. What was sequenced was memory CD8+ T cells from blood. The chain couples TRBV20-1 to TRBJ2-1; TCRdb returns TRBD1, unconfirmable since there is no DNA. CDR3 sequence: CSAKTGAFYNEQFF.